This T cell receptor (beta chain) originates from a study of T cell repertoires in cytomegalovirus infection. Study-wide background: In public TCR beta signatures, there were indications of both CMV infection and matching HLA type.

CDR3 length: 19 residues. Trimming at V came to 2 bases and at J to 4 bases, leaving 13 bases not matched to a gene. General study findings and limits: Dominating the ex vivo response were TCR beta clonotypes that were CMV-specific and HLA-C-restricted. Carriers of CMV and the relevant HLA type were discriminated by public TCR beta frequency.

Each CDR3 protein is one row after TCRdb ran MiXCR on the reads. The sample holds roughly 720,000 distinct CDR3 sequences, roughly 35% seen once. This clonotype has a handful of counts. Its cognate antigen is unknown. The TCR comes from a human donor in good health (CMV status not recorded). Some clones in this sample may be carry-over from other donors' samples. The sequenced material came from PBMCs. The J gene is TRBJ2-3, the V gene TRBV12-3 or TRBV12-4; TRBD2 aligns across 12 bases. As DNA, the CDR3 is TGTGCCAGCAGTTTACCTAGCGGGAGGGTTGGGGGTGGGCCAGATACGCAGTATTTT. Its translation is CASSLPSGRVGGGPDTQYF.